The 30 T cell receptor beta chains presented below share a single source sample, sequenced in a study of T cell responses to AZD1222 COVID-19 vaccine (dated by TCRdb to about 2021). The sample's time point label, decoded: baseline before first vaccination. Read against the paper, the sample's treatment or condition label means: meningococcal conjugate vaccine given as trial control. Library generation was performed with the immunoSEQ multiplex PCR assay. Not all clones reach the TCRdb copy of this immuneACCESS table, which keeps in-frame sequences only. Checked studies attribute under half of the gap to unresolved V genes and leave the rest unexplained. Here the sample has 130,000 to 150,000 clones; about nine tenths occur a single time. Of the sample, roughly 3.5% is held by the ten largest clones. Material: peripheral blood, obtained on day 0 of MenACWY control vaccination. The source of these receptors is an adult in good health.

This rearrangement joins TRBV10-3 to TRBJ2-1; D is tentatively TRBD1 or TRBD2 (6 bases each). The germline gives CDR1 ENHRY, CDR2 SYGVKD. CDR3 length: 15 amino acids. Trimming cost V 9 bases and J 6 bases, with 21 bases left between them. The CDR3 here is CAMRFGGATGNEQFF. The CDR3 coding sequence is TGTGCCATGCGCTTCGGGGGCGCTACTGGCAATGAGCAGTTCTTC.

The V call is TRBV11-1, the J call TRBJ2-1, with D possibly being TRBD2 (6 bases). V was trimmed by 1 base and J by 6 bases, leaving 10 bases between them. Germline values: CDR1 SGHAT, CDR2 FQDESV (reference sequence). This CDR3 region has 14 residues. CDR3 residues: CASSLVGTGNEQFF. The DNA for the CDR3 is TGTGCCAGCAGCTTAGTTGGGACTGGCAATGAGCAGTTCTTC.

The chain has TRBV9 and TRBJ1-1; 9 positions agree with TRBD1. Germline CDR1 is SGDLS and CDR2 is YYNGEE. Unmatched junction bases numbered 4, after V lost 4 bases and J lost 0 bases. The CDR3 has 15 residues. CDR3 coding DNA: TGTGCCAGCAGCTTGGGACAGGGCCTGAACACTGAAGCTTTCTTT. Translating gives CASSLGQGLNTEAFF.

The rearrangement joins TRBV24-1 to TRBJ2-5; D is unresolved. The CDR3 length is 13 residues. Germline V gene sequence: CDR1 KGHDR, CDR2 SFDVKD. The V end was cut by 5 bases, the J end by 1 base, with 7 bases between. CDR3 DNA sequence: TGTGCCACCAGTGTGGGCAGCCAAGAGACCCAGTACTTC. Protein product: CATSVGSQETQYF.

The chain links TRBV27 to TRBJ2-7, with 7 positions matching TRBD1. There are 17 residues in the CDR3. The germline CDR1 and CDR2 sequences are MNHEY and SMNVEV (reference sequence). After removal of 3 bases from V and 0 bases from J, the junction contained 11 bases not matched to a gene. CDR3 loop: CASSFYPGQLGSYEQYF. The CDR3 bases are TGTGCCAGCAGTTTCTATCCGGGACAGCTGGGCTCCTACGAGCAGTACTTC.

The V and J genes are TRBV24-1 and TRBJ1-2; D may be TRBD1 (5 bases). V lost 4 bases, J lost 0 bases, and 11 bases lay in between. The CDR3 runs to 15 residues. Germline V gene lookup returns CDR1 KGHDR and CDR2 SFDVKD. In DNA form, the CDR3 reads TGTGCCACCAGTGACCCCGGGACGGCTAACTATGGCTACACCTTC. This gives the protein CATSDPGTANYGYTF.

The chain carries TRBV27 and TRBJ1-5; D uncertain. The germline gives CDR1 MNHEY, CDR2 SMNVEV (reference sequence). The V end lost 2 bases, the J end lost 3 bases, and 11 bases lay between the germline ends. The CDR3 runs to 15 residues. The CDR3 coding sequence is TGTGCCAGCAGTTTAGAAGGGATCCCCAATCAGCCCCAGCATTTT. Translation gives CASSLEGIPNQPQHF.

This chain uses TRBV11-3 with TRBJ1-1; maybe TRBD1 (5 bases). The CDR3 consists of 13 residues. V shed 5 bases and J shed 3 bases, with 10 bases lying between them. Looked up from germline, CDR1 is SGHNT and CDR2 is YENEEA. CDR3 coding DNA: TGTGCCAGCAGCCAGTCACAGGACACTGAAGCTTTCTTT. Its protein is CASSQSQDTEAFF.

The rearrangement uses TRBV7-9 and TRBJ2-7; D not certain. V lost 1 base to trimming and J lost 8 bases, with 9 bases between them. Germline V lookup: CDR1 SEHNR, CDR2 FQNEAQ (reference sequence). This CDR3 comprises 12 residues. This chain's CDR3 is CASSLDSGKQYF. CDR3 sequence (DNA): TGTGCCAGCAGCTTAGATTCGGGCAAGCAGTACTTC.

The chain is built from TRBV7-8 and TRBJ1-2; 12 nucleotides match TRBD1. This CDR3 spans 13 amino acids. The V and J ends lost 3 bases and 14 bases, in that order; junction bases with no gene match: 7. The germline V gene encodes CDR1 SGHVS and CDR2 FQNEAQ. Here the CDR3 DNA reads TGTGCCAGCAGCTTTGCCGGGACAGGGGGCAAAACCTTC. Encoded protein: CASSFAGTGGKTF.

V usage is TRBV10-3 and J usage is TRBJ2-1; the D gene is possibly TRBD2 (5 bases). Germline V gene sequence: CDR1 ENHRY, CDR2 SYGVKD. The CDR3 has 13 amino acids. V was cut by 3 bases and J by 5 bases, with 8 bases left in between. The CDR3 sequence is CAISDRGNNEQFF. The CDR3 DNA reads as TGTGCCATCAGTGATCGGGGAAACAATGAGCAGTTCTTC.

The chain carries TRBV9 and TRBJ2-7; 10 nucleotides match TRBD2. V was pared by 4 bases and J by 3 bases, with 10 bases of the junction left unmatched. Germline values: CDR1 SGDLS, CDR2 YYNGEE. The CDR3 runs to 16 residues. CDR3: CASSRSGTSAYYEQYF. In DNA, the CDR3 is TGTGCCAGCAGCCGTTCCGGGACTAGCGCCTACTACGAGCAGTACTTC.

The gene calls are TRBV7-9 and TRBJ2-5; unclear D gene. V lost 1 base, J lost 2 bases, and 8 bases lay in between. The CDR3 runs to 14 residues. CDR1 is SEHNR, CDR2 FQNEAQ, per germline (reference sequence). As DNA, the CDR3 is TGTGCCAGCAGCTTAGAACGCGGACAAGAGACCCAGTACTTC. This sequence encodes CASSLERGQETQYF.

With respect to this clone: Other DNA sequences from this sample encode an identical CDR3 as well. The chain has TRBV28 and TRBJ1-5; D ambiguous. Trimming removed 3 bases at V and 7 bases at J, with 4 bases between. Germline-derived CDR1 and CDR2 are MDHEN and SYDVKM. This CDR3 has 11 amino acids. For the CDR3, the DNA is TGTGCCAGCAGTTTGGGGCAGCCCCAGCATTTT. Translation: CASSLGQPQHF.

This sequence joins TRBV5-1 and TRBJ1-2, with D unresolved. Germline V CDR1 and CDR2: SGHRS, YFSETQ. Between the trimmed V and J ends, which lost 2 bases and 2 bases, there was a span of 13 bases. The CDR3 covers 15 residues. The CDR3 DNA follows: TGCGCCAGCAGCTTAGGTTCTTCAAGGAACTATGGCTACACCTTC. Protein product: CASSLGSSRNYGYTF.

The V call is TRBV6-2 or TRBV6-3, the J call TRBJ1-1; 10 bases are a match to TRBD1. With V trimmed by 6 bases and J by 4 bases, 14 bases remained unmatched. Germline CDR1 reads MNHEY; CDR2 reads SVGEGT. The CDR3 consists of 17 residues. The CDR3 sequence is CASSQPPGQGGSTEAFF. Here the CDR3 DNA reads TGTGCCAGCAGCCAACCTCCCGGACAGGGGGGGAGCACTGAAGCTTTCTTT.

This chain uses TRBV5-1 with TRBJ2-1; TRBD1 matches at 8 bases. With V trimmed by 2 bases and J by 9 bases, 4 bases remained unmatched. CDR1 and CDR2 from the germline V gene are SGHRS and YFSETQ. This CDR3 region has 13 residues. The CDR3 loop reads CASSLAGGREQFF. Written as DNA, the CDR3 is TGCGCCAGCAGCTTAGCAGGGGGCCGTGAGCAGTTCTTC.

This rearrangement joins TRBV6-5 to TRBJ2-1; 9 nucleotides match TRBD2. CDR3 length equals 15 residues. CDR1 and CDR2 (germline): MNHEY, SVGAGI. Trimming cost V 6 bases and J 2 bases; bases outside gene matches: 5. The CDR3 spells CASRPSGTTYNEQFF. In DNA form, the CDR3 reads TGTGCCAGCAGACCTAGCGGGACGACCTACAATGAGCAGTTCTTC.

V usage is TRBV5-1 and J usage is TRBJ1-5, with D hard to call. The CDR3 length is 15 residues. The germline CDR1 and CDR2 sequences are SGHRS and YFSETQ. The V and J ends lost 0 bases and 2 bases respectively, with 9 bases between them. The CDR3 DNA reads TGCGCCAGCAGCTTGGGCTCCTCGGGCAATCAGCCCCAGCATTTT. Its translation is CASSLGSSGNQPQHF.

V gene TRBV2 combines with J gene TRBJ1-2, with 8 nucleotides matching TRBD1. This CDR3 region has 15 residues. CDR1 SNHLY and CDR2 FYNNEI come from the germline V gene. V was pared by 1 base and J by 1 base, with 2 bases of the junction left unmatched. CDR3 amino acids: CASSEVQGGNYGYTF. DNA of the CDR3: TGTGCCAGCAGTGAAGTACAGGGGGGTAACTATGGCTACACCTTC.

This chain links TRBV10-3 with TRBJ2-7; 13 bases align to TRBD2. This CDR3 has 16 residues. With V trimmed by 3 bases and J by 0 bases, 2 bases remained unmatched. The germline V gene encodes CDR1 ENHRY and CDR2 SYGVKD. The CDR3 spells CAISERLAGGSYEQYF. The DNA for the CDR3 is TGTGCCATCAGTGAACGACTAGCGGGGGGCTCCTACGAGCAGTACTTC.

The CDR3 reads CASSLGANNYGYTF. As DNA, the CDR3 is TGTGCCAGCAGCTTAGGGGCAAATAACTATGGCTACACCTTC. The V gene is TRBV7-2, the J gene TRBJ1-2; D is uncertain. The V end was cut by 1 base, the J end by 1 base, with 7 bases between. Germline V gene data show CDR1 as SGHTA and CDR2 as FQGNSA. This CDR3 contains 14 residues.

The chain couples TRBV5-1 to TRBJ2-5; 7 positions agree with TRBD1. Germline CDR1 and CDR2: SGHRS and YFSETQ. With V trimmed by 0 bases and J by 5 bases, 13 bases remained unmatched. There are 17 residues in the CDR3. Here the CDR3 reads CASSLGMGQPIQETQYF. The CDR3 DNA follows: TGCGCCAGCAGCTTGGGAATGGGACAGCCTATCCAGGAGACCCAGTACTTC. Combining the CDR3 with reference TRBV5-1 and TRBJ2-5 gives the whole variable domain KAGVTQTPRYLIKTRGQQVTLSCSPISGHRSVSWYQQTPGQGLQFLFEYFSETQRNKGNFPGRFSGRQFSNSRSEMNVSTLELGDSALYLCASSLGMGQPIQETQYFGPGTRLLVL.

Worth noting for this clone: One end of the junction fails to match germline, which may point to a read error. The chain is built from TRBV12-5 and TRBJ2-3; tentative D call: TRBD1 (5 bases). The CDR3 is 12 amino acids. The germline CDR1 and CDR2 sequences are LGHNT and FRNRAP. CDR3 protein: CASGPGHLSSHF. In DNA form, the CDR3 reads TGTGCTAGTGGTCCCGGACACCTCTCCTCCCATTTT.

The J gene is TRBJ1-4, the V gene TRBV19; D uncertain. The CDR3 is 13 residues long. Germline CDR1 and CDR2: LNHDA and SQIVND (reference sequence). V lost 3 bases and J lost 8, with 10 bases in between. The CDR3 loop is CASSIDPDEKLFF. The CDR3, as DNA: TGTGCCAGTAGTATTGATCCGGACGAAAAACTGTTTTTT.

The chain combines TRBV29-1 with TRBJ1-1, with D possibly being TRBD1 (5 bases). V shed 7 bases and J shed 1 base, with 10 bases lying between them. Germline V lookup: CDR1 SQVTM, CDR2 ANQGSEA. This CDR3 has 12 amino acids. DNA of the CDR3: TGCAGCGGGCGACAGACGAACACTGAAGCTTTCTTT. This codes for CSGRQTNTEAFF.

The V call is TRBV18, the J call TRBJ1-2; TRBD1 aligns across 7 bases. CDR3 length: 15 amino acids. V lost 2 bases, J lost 8 bases, and 11 bases stayed unmatched. Per the germline V gene, CDR1 is KGHSH and CDR2 is LQKENI. CDR3 sequence reads: CASSPGEGAPGGYTF. CDR3 DNA: TGTGCCAGCTCACCAGGGGAGGGGGCCCCTGGAGGCTACACCTTC.

This chain connects TRBV6-5 to TRBJ2-7; unclear D gene. V was clipped by 6 bases and J by 7 bases, with 13 bases between them. Germline V gives CDR1 MNHEY, CDR2 SVGAGI. CDR3 length equals 12 residues. The CDR3 nucleotides are TGTGCCAGCAGCCCATCCTCGAGAGAGCAGTACTTC. Its translation is CASSPSSREQYF.

This clone was counted a few times. The CDR3 DNA reads as TGTGCCAGCTCCCCCGGGACAGGGGGCAAAGATACGCAGTATTTT. Translating gives CASSPGTGGKDTQYF. The chain is built from TRBV18 and TRBJ2-3; 12 bases match TRBD1. The V and J ends lost 6 bases and 5 bases, in that order; junction bases with no gene match: 6. From germline, CDR1 is KGHSH and CDR2 LQKENI. The CDR3 length is 15 residues.

This clone showed up just a few times. The chain links TRBV24-1 to TRBJ2-5; D is perhaps TRBD1 (7 bases). V lost 4 bases to trimming and J lost 10 bases, with 18 bases between them. Germline values: CDR1 KGHDR, CDR2 SFDVKD. There are 14 residues in the CDR3. This CDR3 reads CATSDVQGRGDQYF. In DNA form, the CDR3 reads TGTGCCACCAGTGACGTACAGGGGCGCGGGGACCAGTACTTC.